The source of this T cell receptor beta chain is a study of OX40 agonist ivuxolimab in advanced cancers. The germline V gene has CDR1 SGHKS and CDR2 YYEKEE (reference sequence). This CDR3 is built from 15 residues. The germline V and J ends were trimmed by 0 bases and 3 bases, with 13 bases remaining between them. Assay: immunoSEQ multiplex PCR; the TCRdb copy retains only in-frame clones and omits some. The table has 55,000 to 70,000 clones, roughly 89% seen once. This chain links TRBV5-5 with TRBJ2-7; possible D gene TRBD1, 6 bases. This receptor was taken from an adult with an advanced solid tumor such as melanoma, head and neck, liver or kidney cancer. Material: CD4+ or CD8+ T cells sorted from blood, obtained in a trial of the OX40 agonist ivuxolimab. The CDR3 DNA sequence: TGTGCCAGCAGCTTGGAGACAGGTACAATCTACGAGCAGTACTTC. This codes for CASSLETGTIYEQYF.